Listed below are T cell receptor beta chains from one sample, sequenced in a study of regulatory T cells in long-lasting Graves disease. TCRdb redid the calling of the multiplex PCR reads with MiXCR, one entry per CDR3 protein. The repertoire consists of fewer than 500,000 distinct CDR3 sequences, with around 16% occurring once and the leading ten covering 9.5% to 15%. This sample was shared with a second study, whose subject was T cells in Graves' hyperthyroidism and ophthalmopathy.

Sequences were derived from peripheral blood mononuclear cells (PBMCs), sampled at new diagnosis, from a patient treated with antithyroid drugs. Receptors were obtained from a man in his forties with Graves disease. CDR3s include the opening cysteine and the closing phenylalanine or tryptophan. Fields, in order: J gene, D gene, clone size, V gene, CDR3 DNA, CDR3 protein. A D gene is named only where the DNA matches it firmly. Expanded clones get a size class; other rows say once, few or many, or leave the size out.

J: TRBJ2-1
D: NA
size: many
V: TRBV27
DNA: TGTGCCAGCAGTTTTGTAGGGTTCAATGAGCAGTTCTTC
CDR3: CASSFVGFNEQFF

J: TRBJ2-1
D: NA
size: many
V: TRBV5-1
DNA: TGCGCCAGCAGCTTGGGGGGGACGACAGCCAATGAGCAGTTCTTC
CDR3: CASSLGGTTANEQFF

J: TRBJ2-7
D: TRBD1
size: many
V: TRBV27
DNA: TGTGCCAGCAGTGAGTGGGGGACAGGCTGGGGTGAGCAGTACTTC
CDR3: CASSEWGTGWGEQYF

J: TRBJ2-3
D: TRBD1
size: NA
V: TRBV5-1
DNA: TGCGCCAGCAGCTACTCGGGACAGAACACAGATACGCAGTATTTT
CDR3: CASSYSGQNTDTQYF

J: TRBJ1-2
D: NA
size: many
V: TRBV11-3
DNA: TGTGCCAGCAGCTTACGTGGGGCGCGGGGCTACACCTTC
CDR3: CASSLRGARGYTF

J: TRBJ2-3
D: NA
size: NA
V: TRBV5-1
DNA: TGCGCCAGCAGAAGAACAGATGGAAGAGGCACAGATACGCAGTATTTT
CDR3: CASRRTDGRGTDTQYF

J: TRBJ1-5
D: NA
size: few
V: TRBV2
DNA: TGTGCCAGCGGGCCCTCGTTGTCAGTTCAGCCCCAGCATTTT
CDR3: CASGPSLSVQPQHF

J: TRBJ2-3
D: NA
size: many
V: TRBV28
DNA: TGTGCCAGCAGTCCCTCCGGGAATGTTGCCGATACGCAGTATTTT
CDR3: CASSPSGNVADTQYF

J: TRBJ1-3
D: NA
size: NA
V: TRBV27
DNA: TGTGCCAGCAGTTTAGCATATCCCGGTGGAAACACCATATATTTT
CDR3: CASSLAYPGGNTIYF

J: TRBJ2-6
D: TRBD1
size: NA
V: TRBV3-1
DNA: TGTGCCAGCAGCCGACTACAGGGGTCCGGGGCCAACGTCCTGACTTTC
CDR3: CASSRLQGSGANVLTF

J: TRBJ2-5
D: NA
size: many
V: TRBV20-1
DNA: TGCAGTGCTAGAGAATGGTTGCTGGGAGAGACCCAGTACTTC
CDR3: CSAREWLLGETQYF

J: TRBJ2-2
D: TRBD2
size: NA
V: TRBV20-1
DNA: TGCAGTGCTAGTACTAGCGGGATCGGCACCGGGGAGCTGTTTTTT
CDR3: CSASTSGIGTGELFF

J: TRBJ2-3
D: TRBD2
size: many
V: TRBV18
DNA: TGTGCCAGCTCGCCAGGAGCGGGAGGTGGAGATACGCAGTATTTT
CDR3: CASSPGAGGGDTQYF

J: TRBJ1-5
D: TRBD1
size: NA
V: TRBV6-1
DNA: TGTGCCAGCAGTCCACGACAGGGTAGCAATCAGCCCCAGCATTTT
CDR3: CASSPRQGSNQPQHF

J: TRBJ1-5
D: NA
size: NA
V: TRBV30
DNA: TGTGCCTGGACAAAGGGGAGGATTGGCAATCAGCCCCAGCATTTT
CDR3: CAWTKGRIGNQPQHF

J: TRBJ2-4
D: NA
size: many
V: TRBV20-1
DNA: TGCAGTGCTCCTAACAGGGTACTAGCCAAAAACATTCAGTACTTC
CDR3: CSAPNRVLAKNIQYF

J: TRBJ2-6
D: NA
size: NA
V: TRBV20-1
DNA: TGCAGTGCTAGAAAGGGTCAGGCCGCCTCTGGGGCCAACGTCCTGACTTTC
CDR3: CSARKGQAASGANVLTF

J: TRBJ2-3
D: TRBD2
size: many
V: TRBV19
DNA: TGTGCCAGTAGCGGACTAGCGGGAGCGGATACGCAGTATTTT
CDR3: CASSGLAGADTQYF

J: TRBJ2-1
D: NA
size: once
V: TRBV30
DNA: TGTGCGTCAGAGGGCCCGCCTACGTATGAGCAGTTCTTC
CDR3: CASEGPPTYEQFF

J: TRBJ1-5
D: TRBD1
size: NA
V: TRBV27
DNA: TGTGCCAGCAGTTTATCGATGACAGGGGATCAGCCCCAGCATTTT
CDR3: CASSLSMTGDQPQHF

J: TRBJ2-7
D: TRBD2
size: NA
V: TRBV20-1
DNA: TGCAGTGCTAGACTAGGACTAGCGTCGGTCTACGAGCAGTACTTC
CDR3: CSARLGLASVYEQYF

J: TRBJ1-2
D: NA
size: many
V: TRBV2
DNA: TGTGCCAGCAGTGAAGCGGGAAGGAACTATGGCTACACCTTC
CDR3: CASSEAGRNYGYTF

J: TRBJ1-2
D: NA
size: many
V: TRBV3-1
DNA: TGTGCCAGCAGCCAAGGGGACACGGGTAACTATGGCTACACCTTC
CDR3: CASSQGDTGNYGYTF

J: TRBJ2-7
D: TRBD2
size: NA
V: TRBV5-4
DNA: TGTGCCAGCAGCTTGGCTAGCGGAGTATACGAGCAGTACTTC
CDR3: CASSLASGVYEQYF

J: TRBJ1-2
D: TRBD1
size: many
V: TRBV2
DNA: TGTGCCAGCAGCAAAGACAGGGCGAGGGGCTACACCTTC
CDR3: CASSKDRARGYTF

J: TRBJ2-1
D: TRBD2
size: NA
V: TRBV13
DNA: TGTGCCAGCAGCCCCCGACTAGCGGGAGGAAGTGAGCAGTTCTTC
CDR3: CASSPRLAGGSEQFF

J: TRBJ1-2
D: TRBD1
size: many
V: TRBV28
DNA: TGTGCCAGCAGTTGGGACAGAGTTTATGGCTACACCTTC
CDR3: CASSWDRVYGYTF

J: TRBJ2-3
D: NA
size: NA
V: TRBV15
DNA: TGTGCCACCAGCAGAAAGGACAGATCTAGCACAGATACGCAGTATTTT
CDR3: CATSRKDRSSTDTQYF

J: TRBJ2-1
D: TRBD1
size: NA
V: TRBV15
DNA: TGTGCCACCAGCTATGGGGACAGGCGTCACAATGAGCAGTTCTTC
CDR3: CATSYGDRRHNEQFF

J: TRBJ2-7
D: TRBD2
size: many
V: TRBV2
DNA: TGTGCCAGCACCCTTCCTCGGGACTACTCCTACGAGCAGTACTTC
CDR3: CASTLPRDYSYEQYF

J: TRBJ2-7
D: TRBD2
size: many
V: TRBV20-1
DNA: TGCAGTGCTAGAGGACTAGCGGACCTCTACGAGCAGTACTTC
CDR3: CSARGLADLYEQYF

J: TRBJ2-7
D: TRBD1
size: many
V: TRBV28
DNA: TGTGCCAGCAGTTCACAGGGGCTCGAGCAGTACTTC
CDR3: CASSSQGLEQYF

J: TRBJ2-7
D: TRBD2
size: few
V: TRBV12-3/TRBV12-4
DNA: TGTGCCAGCAGACAGCGGGAGGGATACGAGCAGTACTTC
CDR3: CASRQREGYEQYF

J: TRBJ2-5
D: TRBD2
size: many
V: TRBV6-1
DNA: TGTGCCAGCAGTGGAAGGAAGCGGGGTGATTACTTC
CDR3: CASSGRKRGDYF

J: TRBJ1-1
D: NA
size: many
V: TRBV6-1
DNA: TGTGCCAGCACCCCCCCCGGGACGGCAACTGAAGCTTTCTTT
CDR3: CASTPPGTATEAFF

J: TRBJ2-3
D: TRBD1
size: many
V: TRBV6-1
DNA: TGTGCCAGCAGCCAAAGGGACAGCGATTACACAGATACGCAGTATTTT
CDR3: CASSQRDSDYTDTQYF

J: TRBJ2-7
D: NA
size: many
V: TRBV6-2/TRBV6-3
DNA: TGTGCCAGCAGCAGAGTACTGCCCGGGTACGAGCAGTACTTC
CDR3: CASSRVLPGYEQYF

J: TRBJ2-1
D: NA
size: many
V: TRBV7-3
DNA: TGTGCCAGCAGCTTAAATTCGATCAATGAGCAGTTCTTC
CDR3: CASSLNSINEQFF

J: TRBJ2-5
D: NA
size: NA
V: TRBV7-9
DNA: TGTGCCAGCAGCTCCCGGCAGGGGCAGGAAGAGACCCAGTACTTC
CDR3: CASSSRQGQEETQYF

J: TRBJ2-7
D: NA
size: few
V: TRBV6-1
DNA: TGTGCCAGCAGCTTGACAGCGCCCACCGTTAGTGAGCAGTACTTC
CDR3: CASSLTAPTVSEQYF

J: TRBJ2-3
D: NA
size: many
V: TRBV27
DNA: TGTGCCAGCAGTTTCTGGGGGTATTCACCCCGCACAGATACGCAGTATTTT
CDR3: CASSFWGYSPRTDTQYF

J: TRBJ2-4
D: NA
size: many
V: TRBV3-1
DNA: TGTGCCAGCAGCCAACTAGTAAAGGCCAAAAACATTCAGTACTTC
CDR3: CASSQLVKAKNIQYF

J: TRBJ2-5
D: TRBD1
size: NA
V: TRBV13
DNA: TGTGCCAGCAGCTTATCGGGACAGAGCCCTCAAGAGACCCAGTACTTC
CDR3: CASSLSGQSPQETQYF

J: TRBJ2-1
D: TRBD1
size: many
V: TRBV18
DNA: TGTGCCAGCTCACCAAAGGGGGCTGGTGAGCAGTTCTTC
CDR3: CASSPKGAGEQFF

J: TRBJ2-5
D: NA
size: NA
V: TRBV19
DNA: TGTGCCAGTAGTCTCCGGGCCTCATCGGAGACCCAGTACTTC
CDR3: CASSLRASSETQYF

J: TRBJ2-7
D: TRBD2
size: few
V: TRBV27
DNA: TGTGCCAGCAGTCCAGCGGGGGGAGGTTCTTACGAGCAGTACTTC
CDR3: CASSPAGGGSYEQYF

J: TRBJ2-3
D: NA
size: few
V: TRBV3-1
DNA: TGTGCCAGCAGCCCACACGGTTGGGGGGATCGGGCAGATACGCAGTATTTT
CDR3: CASSPHGWGDRADTQYF

J: TRBJ1-4
D: TRBD1
size: many
V: TRBV29-1
DNA: TGCAGCGTGATTGTCCGGGACAGGGCATCGAAACTGTTTTTT
CDR3: CSVIVRDRASKLFF

J: TRBJ1-4
D: NA
size: many
V: TRBV6-2/TRBV6-3
DNA: TGTGCCAGCACCGCGGCCTTTACTGAAAAACTGTTTTTT
CDR3: CASTAAFTEKLFF

J: TRBJ2-7
D: NA
size: many
V: TRBV28
DNA: TGTGCCAGCACCCAAGCGGGCTACGAGCAGTACTTC
CDR3: CASTQAGYEQYF

J: TRBJ2-2
D: NA
size: many
V: TRBV2
DNA: TGTGCCAGCGGCCAGCGGGCGGCGAACACCGGGGAGCTGTTTTTT
CDR3: CASGQRAANTGELFF

J: TRBJ2-5
D: NA
size: NA
V: TRBV4-1
DNA: TGCGCCAGCAAAATGGACCCGGCGCCCCAGTACTTC
CDR3: CASKMDPAPQYF

J: TRBJ2-1
D: TRBD2
size: NA
V: TRBV12-3/TRBV12-4
DNA: TGTGCCAGCAGCCCCGGGACTAGGGGTTTGGATGAGCAGTTCTTC
CDR3: CASSPGTRGLDEQFF

J: TRBJ2-7
D: NA
size: many
V: TRBV2
DNA: TGTGCCAGCAGGAGGACGGAATCCTACGAGCAGTACTTC
CDR3: CASRRTESYEQYF

J: TRBJ1-4
D: TRBD1
size: few
V: TRBV6-5
DNA: TGTGCCAGCAGTTACGGACAGGTTGAAAAACTGTTTTTT
CDR3: CASSYGQVEKLFF